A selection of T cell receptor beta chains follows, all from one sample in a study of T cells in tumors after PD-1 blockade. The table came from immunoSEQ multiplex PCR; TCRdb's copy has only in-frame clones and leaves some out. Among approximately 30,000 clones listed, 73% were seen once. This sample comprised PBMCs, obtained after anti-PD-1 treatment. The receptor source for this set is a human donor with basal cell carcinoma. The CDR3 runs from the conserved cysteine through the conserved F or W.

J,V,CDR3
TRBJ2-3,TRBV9,CASSLRSGDTQYF
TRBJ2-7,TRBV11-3,CASSPRVAGRSSYEQYF
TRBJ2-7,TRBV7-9,CASSLGVGSNEQYF
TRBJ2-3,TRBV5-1,CASSSGLAGSTDTQYF
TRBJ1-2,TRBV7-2,CASSLKGQTHGYTF
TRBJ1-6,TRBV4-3,CASSQETGHSPLHF
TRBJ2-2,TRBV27,CASSPRTSGGIGELFF
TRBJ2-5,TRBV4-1,CASSQDQSQTQYF
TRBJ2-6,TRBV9,CASREDRDGSGANVLTF
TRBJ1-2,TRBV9,CASSPGTGGKSGYTF
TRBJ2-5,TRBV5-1,CASSPGLAGGAQETQYF
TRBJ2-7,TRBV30,CAWSKGGEQYF
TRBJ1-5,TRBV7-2,CASSLTPGGRNQPQHF
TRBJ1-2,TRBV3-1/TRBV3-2,CASSLATGSGGYTF
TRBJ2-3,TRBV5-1,CASSLVGASGNPSTDTQYF
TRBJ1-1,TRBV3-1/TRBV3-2,CASSQGGTGAYTEAFF
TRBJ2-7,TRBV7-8,CASSFGQGNEQYF
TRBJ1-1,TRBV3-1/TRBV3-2,CASSLDLRGTEAFF
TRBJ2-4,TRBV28,CASSSTVGLGVIQYF
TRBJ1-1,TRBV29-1,CSVRANTEAFF
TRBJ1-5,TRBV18,CASSPSKAGDQPQHF
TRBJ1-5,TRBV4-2,CASSQDHQTGRVSNQPQHF
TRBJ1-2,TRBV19,CASRSEGAVKNGYTF
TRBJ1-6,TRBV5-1,CASSLERPNSPLHF
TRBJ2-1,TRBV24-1,CATSDPGTSGRIEQFF
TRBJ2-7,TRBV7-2,CASSLGAGRNEQYF
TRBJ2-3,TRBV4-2,CASTRTSGTSTDTQYF
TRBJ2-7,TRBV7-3,CASSSPAQGTYEQYF
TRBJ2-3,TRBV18,CASSPSGRITDTQYF
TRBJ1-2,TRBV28,CASSLATGNGYGYTF
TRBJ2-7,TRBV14,CASSRGDRYYEQYF
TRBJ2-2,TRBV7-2,CASSPPPENTGELFF
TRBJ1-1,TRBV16,CASSRLGGEGTEAFF
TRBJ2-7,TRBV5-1,CASSPAGGREQYF
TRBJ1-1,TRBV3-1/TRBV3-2,CASSRHGRGLTEAFF
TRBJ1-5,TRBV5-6,CASSLWRGQYSNQPQHF
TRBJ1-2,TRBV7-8,CASSQSYGYTF
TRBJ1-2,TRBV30,CAWKLTGQGVGYTF
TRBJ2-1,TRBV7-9,CASSLAGGLYNEQFF
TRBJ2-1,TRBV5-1,CASSLEASFDEQFF
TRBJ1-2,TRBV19,CASSAVRQGGYTF
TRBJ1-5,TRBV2,CASRIRDRAGQPQHF